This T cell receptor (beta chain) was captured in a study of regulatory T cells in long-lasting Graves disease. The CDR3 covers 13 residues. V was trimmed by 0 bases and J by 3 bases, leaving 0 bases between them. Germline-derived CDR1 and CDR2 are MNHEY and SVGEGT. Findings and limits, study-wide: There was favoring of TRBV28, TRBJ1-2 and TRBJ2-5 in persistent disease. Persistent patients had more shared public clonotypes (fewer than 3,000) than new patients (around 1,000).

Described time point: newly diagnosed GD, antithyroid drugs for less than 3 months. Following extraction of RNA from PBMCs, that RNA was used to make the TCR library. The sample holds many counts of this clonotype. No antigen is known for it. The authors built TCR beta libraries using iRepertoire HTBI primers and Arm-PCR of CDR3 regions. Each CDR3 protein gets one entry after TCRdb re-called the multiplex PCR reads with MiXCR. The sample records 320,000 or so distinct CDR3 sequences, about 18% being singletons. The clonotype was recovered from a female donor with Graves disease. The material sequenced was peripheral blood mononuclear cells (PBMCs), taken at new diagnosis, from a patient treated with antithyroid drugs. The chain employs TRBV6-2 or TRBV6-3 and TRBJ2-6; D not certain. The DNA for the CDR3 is TGTGCCAGCAGTTACTCTGGGGCCAACGTCCTGACTTTC. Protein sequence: CASSYSGANVLTF.